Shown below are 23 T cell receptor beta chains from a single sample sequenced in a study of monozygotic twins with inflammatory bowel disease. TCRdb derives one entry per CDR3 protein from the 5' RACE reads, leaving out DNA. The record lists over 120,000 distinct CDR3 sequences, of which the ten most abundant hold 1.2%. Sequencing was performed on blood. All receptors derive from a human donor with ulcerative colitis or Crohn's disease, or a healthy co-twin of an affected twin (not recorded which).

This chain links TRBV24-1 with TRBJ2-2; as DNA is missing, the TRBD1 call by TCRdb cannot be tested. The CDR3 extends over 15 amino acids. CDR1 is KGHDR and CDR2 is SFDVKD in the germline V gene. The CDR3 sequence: CATSVQGAGTGELFF.

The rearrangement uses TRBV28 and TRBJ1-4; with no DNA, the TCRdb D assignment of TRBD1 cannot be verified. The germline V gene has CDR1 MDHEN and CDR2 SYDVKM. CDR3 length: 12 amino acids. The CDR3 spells CASTPGGWKLFF.

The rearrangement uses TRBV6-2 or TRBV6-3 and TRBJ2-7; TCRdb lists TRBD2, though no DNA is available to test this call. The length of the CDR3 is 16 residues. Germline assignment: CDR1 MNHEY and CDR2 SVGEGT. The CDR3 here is CASSYSLEREGPEQYF.

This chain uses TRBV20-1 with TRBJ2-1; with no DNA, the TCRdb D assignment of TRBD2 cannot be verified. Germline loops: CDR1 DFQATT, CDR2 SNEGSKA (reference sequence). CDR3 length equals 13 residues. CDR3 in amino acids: CSARASEGNEQFF.

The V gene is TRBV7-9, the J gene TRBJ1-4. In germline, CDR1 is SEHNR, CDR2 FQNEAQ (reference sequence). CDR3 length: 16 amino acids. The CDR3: CASSIRAEATNEKLFF.

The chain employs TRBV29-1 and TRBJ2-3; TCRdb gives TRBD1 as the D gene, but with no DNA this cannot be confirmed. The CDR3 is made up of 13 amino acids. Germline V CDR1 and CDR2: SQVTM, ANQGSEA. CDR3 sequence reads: CSASGQTKDTQYF.

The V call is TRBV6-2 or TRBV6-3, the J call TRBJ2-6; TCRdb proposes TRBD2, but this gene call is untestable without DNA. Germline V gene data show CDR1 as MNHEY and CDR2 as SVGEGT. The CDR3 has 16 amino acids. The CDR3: CASSYSAGSGANVLTF.

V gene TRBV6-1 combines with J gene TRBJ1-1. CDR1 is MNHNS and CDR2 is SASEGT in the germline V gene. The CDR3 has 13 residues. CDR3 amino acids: CASSVWENTEAFF.

CDR3 sequence: CASSLRDENTEAFF. The chain combines TRBV7-3 with TRBJ1-1; TCRdb gives TRBD1 as the D gene, but with no DNA this cannot be confirmed. Germline CDR1 reads SGHTA; CDR2 reads FQGTGA. The length of the CDR3 is 14 residues. Supplemented by reference TRBV7-3 and TRBJ1-1, the full variable domain reads GAGVSQTPSNKVTEKGKYVELRCDPISGHTALYWYRQSLGQGPEFLIYFQGTGAADDSGLPNDRFFAVRPEGSVSTLKIQRTERGDSAVYLCASSLRDENTEAFFGQGTRLTVV.

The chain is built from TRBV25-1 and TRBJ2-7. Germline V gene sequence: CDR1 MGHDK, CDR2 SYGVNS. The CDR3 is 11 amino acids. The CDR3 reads CASLSLYEQYF.

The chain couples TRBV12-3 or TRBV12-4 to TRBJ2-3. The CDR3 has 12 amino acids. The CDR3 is CASSSHADTQYF.

The CDR3 loop is CASSIEDRAGGETQYF. V usage is TRBV19 and J usage is TRBJ2-5; TCRdb names TRBD2, which stays unverified in the absence of DNA. The CDR3 sequence is 16 residues long. Germline CDR1 and CDR2: LNHDA and SQIVND (reference sequence). Full variable domain (missing parts from reference TRBV19 and TRBJ2-5): DGGITQSPKYLFRKEGQNVTLSCEQNLNHDAMYWYRQDPGQGLRLIYYSQIVNDFQKGDIAEGYSVSREKKESFPLTVTSAQKNPTAFYLCASSIEDRAGGETQYFGPGTRLLVL.

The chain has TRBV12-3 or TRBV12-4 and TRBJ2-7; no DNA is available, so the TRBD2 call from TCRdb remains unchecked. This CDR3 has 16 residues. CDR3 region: CASSSSNEGRIYEQYF.

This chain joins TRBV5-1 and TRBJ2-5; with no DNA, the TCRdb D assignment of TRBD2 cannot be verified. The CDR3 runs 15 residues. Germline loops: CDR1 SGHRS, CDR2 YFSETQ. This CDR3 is CASSTGGRAEKTQYF.

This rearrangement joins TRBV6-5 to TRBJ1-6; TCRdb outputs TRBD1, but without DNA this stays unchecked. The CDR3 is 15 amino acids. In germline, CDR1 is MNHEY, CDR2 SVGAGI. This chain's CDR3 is CASSYLKTGDSPLHF.

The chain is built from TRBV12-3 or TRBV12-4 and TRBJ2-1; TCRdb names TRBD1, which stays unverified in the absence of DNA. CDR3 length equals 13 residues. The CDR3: CASDEGAYNEQFF.

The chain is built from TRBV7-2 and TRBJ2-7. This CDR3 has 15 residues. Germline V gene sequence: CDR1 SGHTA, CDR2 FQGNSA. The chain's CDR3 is CASSLVVGSSYEQYF.

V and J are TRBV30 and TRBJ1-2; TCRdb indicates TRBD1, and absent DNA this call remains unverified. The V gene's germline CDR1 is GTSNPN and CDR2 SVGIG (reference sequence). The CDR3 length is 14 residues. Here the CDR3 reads CAWSRTGPSYGYTF. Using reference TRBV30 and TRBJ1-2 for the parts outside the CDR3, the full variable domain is SQTIHQWPATLVQPVGSPLSLECTVEGTSNPNLYWYRQAAGRGLQLLFYSVGIGQISSEVPQNLSASRPQDRQFILSSKKLLLSDSGFYLCAWSRTGPSYGYTFGSGTRLTVV.

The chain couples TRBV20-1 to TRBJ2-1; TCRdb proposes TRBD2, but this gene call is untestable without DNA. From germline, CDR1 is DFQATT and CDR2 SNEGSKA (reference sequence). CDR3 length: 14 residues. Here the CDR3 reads CSAPGTSGGSEQFF.

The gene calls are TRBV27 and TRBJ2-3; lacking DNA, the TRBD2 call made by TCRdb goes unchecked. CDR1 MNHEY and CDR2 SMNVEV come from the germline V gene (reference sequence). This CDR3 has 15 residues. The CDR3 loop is CASRGLAVGTDTQYF.

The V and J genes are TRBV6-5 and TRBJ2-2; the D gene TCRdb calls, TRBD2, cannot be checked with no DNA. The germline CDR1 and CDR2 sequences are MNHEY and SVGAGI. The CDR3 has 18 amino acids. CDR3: CASSYSPSGSMGTGELFF.

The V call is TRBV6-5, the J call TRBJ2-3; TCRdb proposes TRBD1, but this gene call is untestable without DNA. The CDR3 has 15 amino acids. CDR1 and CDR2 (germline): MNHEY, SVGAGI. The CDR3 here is CASSTQGRGTDTQYF.

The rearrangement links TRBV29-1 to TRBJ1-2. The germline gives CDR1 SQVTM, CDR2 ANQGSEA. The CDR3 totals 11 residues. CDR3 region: CSSHDNYGYTF.